These 22 T cell receptor beta chains originate from one sample sequenced in a study of cytomegalovirus exposure and HLA in healthy donors. PCR involved 60 Vbeta and 13 Jbeta primers. Some clones are missing from TCRdb's copy, which holds only in-frame ones; the method was immunoSEQ multiplex PCR. This table lists under 200,000 clones. Input material: PBMCs. Receptor source: a man aged 30 to 39 in good health and CMV-seronegative.

This rearrangement joins TRBV11-2 to TRBJ2-1, with 11 bases that match TRBD2. The CDR3 spans 17 residues. CDR1 is SGHAT, CDR2 FQNNGV, per germline. Unmatched junction bases numbered 10, after V lost 4 bases and J lost 5 bases. In DNA form, the CDR3 reads TGTGCCAGCAGCTCCCGAATAGCGGGAGGGCCCCACAATGAGCAGTTCTTC. Translation: CASSSRIAGGPHNEQFF.

As regards this clone: A read error may account for a junction end that differs from germline. The genes are TRBV15 and TRBJ1-2; D is unclear. This CDR3 comprises 13 residues. CDR1 LNHNV and CDR2 YYDKDF come from the germline V gene (reference sequence). DNA for the CDR3: TGTGCCACCAGTAGAGACGGTAACTATGGCTACACCTTC. It encodes CATSRDGNYGYTF.

V is TRBV30 and J is TRBJ2-5, with 8 bases lining up with TRBD2. The J call may be mistaken, given a closer DNA end match to TRBJ2-7. Per germline, CDR1 GTSNPN and CDR2 SVGIG (reference sequence). This CDR3 comprises 13 residues. The CDR3 reads CAWSAGLATEQYF. DNA of the CDR3: TGTGCCTGGAGCGCCGGACTAGCTACCGAGCAGTACTTC.

The chain links TRBV19 to TRBJ2-1; TRBD1 aligns across 7 bases. The V and J ends lost 9 bases and 0 bases, in that order; junction bases with no gene match: 8. The CDR3 loop spans 15 amino acids. The germline V gene encodes CDR1 LNHDA and CDR2 SQIVND (reference sequence). CDR3 sequence: CASNRGDSSYNEQFF. In DNA, the CDR3 is TGTGCCAGCAACAGGGGCGACAGCTCCTACAATGAGCAGTTCTTC.

Details on this clone: This CDR3 is also generated by other DNA sequences in the sample. This chain joins TRBV6-5 and TRBJ2-4; 7 bases agree with TRBD1. V lost 6 bases to trimming and J lost 6 bases; unmatched junction nucleotides: 8. The CDR3 runs to 14 residues. CDR1 and CDR2 (germline): MNHEY, SVGAGI. The DNA of the CDR3 is TGTGCCAGCAGAAAGACAGGGCGCGGAAACATTCAGTACTTC. Protein product: CASRKTGRGNIQYF.

The chain is built from TRBV7-3 and TRBJ2-3; tentatively, D is TRBD1 (5 bases). The CDR3 contains 14 residues. V lost 5 bases and J lost 0, with 9 bases in between. From germline, CDR1 is SGHTA and CDR2 FQGTGA. Here the CDR3 reads CASSLRQSTDTQYF. As DNA, the CDR3 is TGTGCCAGCAGCCTAAGACAGAGCACAGATACGCAGTATTTT.

The rearrangement links TRBV6-5 to TRBJ1-6; D unclear. The CDR3 runs to 16 residues. Germline CDR1 MNHEY, CDR2 SVGAGI. Trimming stripped 0 bases from V and 9 bases from J, with 15 bases between. The CDR3 region has the DNA TGTGCCAGCAGTTACTCGCGGCCCACCACTGCTTCACCCCTCCACTTT. This encodes CASSYSRPTTASPLHF.

This sequence joins TRBV4-2 and TRBJ1-1; D gene ambiguous. The V gene lost 1 base and the J gene lost 1 base, with 10 bases spanning the gap. There are 15 residues in the CDR3. Germline loops: CDR1 LGHNA, CDR2 YNFKEQ. CDR3 sequence: CASSQAGYRNTEAFF. The CDR3 region has the DNA TGTGCCAGCAGCCAAGCGGGGTATCGGAACACTGAAGCTTTCTTT.

The rearrangement uses TRBV5-5 and TRBJ1-5, with TRBD1 matching over 7 bases. The germline V gene encodes CDR1 SGHKS and CDR2 YYEKEE (reference sequence). This CDR3 spans 14 amino acids. Trimming took 3 bases from V and 5 from J; bases not matched to a gene: 5. DNA of the CDR3: TGTGCCAGCAGCTGGGCAGGGGGAGATCAGCCCCAGCATTTT. Translating it yields CASSWAGGDQPQHF. The full variable domain, with the rest looked up from reference TRBV5-5 and TRBJ1-5, is DAGVTQSPTHLIKTRGQQVTLRCSPISGHKSVSWYQQVLGQGPQFIFQYYEKEERGRGNFPDRFSARQFPNYSSELNVNALLLGDSALYLCASSWAGGDQPQHFGDGTRLSIL.

This chain joins TRBV9 and TRBJ1-3; D is unresolved. The V gene's germline CDR1 is SGDLS and CDR2 YYNGEE. V lost 4 bases to trimming and J lost 4 bases, with 15 bases between them. CDR3 size: 15 residues. The CDR3 loop is CASSPTKSGGNTIYF. In nucleotides, the CDR3 is TGTGCCAGCAGCCCAACTAAATCTGGAGGAAACACCATATATTTT.

J is TRBJ2-7 and V is TRBV4-1, with TRBD2 matching over 7 bases. The V and J ends lost 0 bases and 6 bases, in that order; junction bases with no gene match: 5. The CDR3 totals 14 residues. Germline assignment: CDR1 MGHRA and CDR2 YSYEKL. CDR3 DNA: TGCGCCAGCAGCCAAGATTGGCGGGAGTTCGAGCAGTACTTC. This gives the protein CASSQDWREFEQYF.

The chain recombines TRBV5-1 with TRBJ2-3, with 11 bases matching TRBD1. Germline CDR1 SGHRS, CDR2 YFSETQ. Trimming cost V 4 bases and J 8 bases; bases outside gene matches: 15. The CDR3 extends over 17 amino acids. Written as DNA, the CDR3 is TGCGCCAGCAGCCCTCCCTGGACAGGGGGCAGGGGTGGTACGCAGTATTTT. This sequence encodes CASSPPWTGGRGGTQYF. Looking up the rest from reference TRBV5-1 and TRBJ2-3 gives the full variable domain: KAGVTQTPRYLIKTRGQQVTLSCSPISGHRSVSWYQQTPGQGLQFLFEYFSETQRNKGNFPGRFSGRQFSNSRSEMNVSTLELGDSALYLCASSPPWTGGRGGTQYFGPGTRLTVL.

The J gene is TRBJ2-5, the V gene TRBV5-1; 12 bases map to TRBD1. The J call may be faulty, since TRBJ2-7 better matches the DNA end. The CDR3 totals 16 residues. Per germline, CDR1 SGHRS and CDR2 YFSETQ. The CDR3 here is CASSGTGGASHSEQYF. CDR3 in DNA: TGCGCCAGCAGCGGGACAGGGGGCGCTTCCCATAGCGAGCAGTACTTC.

This chain links TRBV15 with TRBJ1-4; D is ambiguous. The CDR3 extends over 14 amino acids. Trimming removed 6 bases from V and 0 bases from J, with 8 bases in between. Germline V gene lookup returns CDR1 LNHNV and CDR2 YYDKDF (reference sequence). The CDR3 DNA sequence: TGTGCCACCAGGCGGGGTGCAACTAATGAAAAACTGTTTTTT. Translated: CATRRGATNEKLFF.

This chain joins TRBV15 and TRBJ2-4, with D possibly TRBD2 on 5 matching bases. Trimming removed 3 bases from V and 2 bases from J, with 11 bases in between. The length of the CDR3 is 15 residues. Germline V gene sequence: CDR1 LNHNV, CDR2 YYDKDF (reference sequence). This chain's CDR3 is CATSSPRVTKNIQYF. The CDR3 bases are TGTGCCACCAGCAGCCCGAGGGTAACCAAAAACATTCAGTACTTC.

The chain recombines TRBV27 with TRBJ2-2; TRBD1 is a possible D gene (5 bases). This CDR3 comprises 15 residues. CDR1 is MNHEY and CDR2 is SMNVEV in the germline V gene (reference sequence). Between the trimmed V and J ends, which lost 2 bases and 3 bases, there was a span of 10 bases. In DNA form, the CDR3 reads TGTGCCAGCAGTTTAAGGGGCAGGGACACCGGGGAGCTGTTTTTT. It is translated as CASSLRGRDTGELFF.

The chain links TRBV5-1 to TRBJ2-5; no firm D call. CDR1 is SGHRS and CDR2 is YFSETQ in the germline V gene. The CDR3 is made up of 14 amino acids. Trimming removed 0 bases at V and 0 bases at J, with 6 bases between. CDR3 protein: CASSLVSDQETQYF. The CDR3 bases are TGCGCCAGCAGCTTGGTGTCGGACCAAGAGACCCAGTACTTC.

The chain couples TRBV28 to TRBJ2-1, with TRBD2 matching 7 bases. J gave up 4 bases and V 4 bases, and 10 bases lay outside the gene matches. The CDR3 sequence is 16 residues long. Germline CDR1 reads MDHEN; CDR2 reads SYDVKM. This CDR3 reads CASSSPPAGAYNEQFF. The CDR3, as DNA: TGTGCCAGCAGTTCCCCCCCGGCGGGAGCGTACAATGAGCAGTTCTTC.

This chain uses TRBV5-4 with TRBJ1-2; 9 bases are shared with TRBD1. CDR1 and CDR2 (germline): SGHNT, YYREEE (reference sequence). This CDR3 is built from 14 residues. V lost 4 bases, J lost 3 bases, and 4 bases stayed unmatched. CDR3 loop: CASSPGQGDYGYTF. DNA of the CDR3: TGTGCCAGCAGCCCGGGACAGGGTGACTATGGCTACACCTTC.

V usage is TRBV15 and J usage is TRBJ2-5; a weak D match, TRBD2 (6 bases). The germline gives CDR1 LNHNV, CDR2 YYDKDF (reference sequence). V shed 3 bases and J shed 11 bases, with 16 bases lying between them. The CDR3 consists of 13 residues. The CDR3 bases are TGTGCCACCAGCAGTGCCCACCCCCGGGAGCAGTACTTC. Amino acid sequence: CATSSAHPREQYF.

The chain combines TRBV7-3 with TRBJ1-2; D possibly corresponds to TRBD1 (6 bases). V lost 5 bases and J lost 13, with 26 bases in between. The CDR3 spans 15 residues. CDR1 and CDR2 from the germline V gene are SGHTA and FQGTGA. For the CDR3, the DNA is TGTGCCAGCAGCCCCGGTCTGGGGACAAGATTTAGTAGCACCTTC. Protein product: CASSPGLGTRFSSTF.

CDR3: CAWRDRLINYGYTF. CDR3 nucleotides: TGTGCCTGGAGGGACAGGTTGATTAACTATGGCTACACCTTC. The chain uses TRBV30 and TRBJ1-2; 7 positions match TRBD1. Germline V CDR1 and CDR2: GTSNPN, SVGIG (reference sequence). There are 14 residues in the CDR3. After removal of 3 bases from V and 1 base from J, the junction contained 5 bases not matched to a gene.